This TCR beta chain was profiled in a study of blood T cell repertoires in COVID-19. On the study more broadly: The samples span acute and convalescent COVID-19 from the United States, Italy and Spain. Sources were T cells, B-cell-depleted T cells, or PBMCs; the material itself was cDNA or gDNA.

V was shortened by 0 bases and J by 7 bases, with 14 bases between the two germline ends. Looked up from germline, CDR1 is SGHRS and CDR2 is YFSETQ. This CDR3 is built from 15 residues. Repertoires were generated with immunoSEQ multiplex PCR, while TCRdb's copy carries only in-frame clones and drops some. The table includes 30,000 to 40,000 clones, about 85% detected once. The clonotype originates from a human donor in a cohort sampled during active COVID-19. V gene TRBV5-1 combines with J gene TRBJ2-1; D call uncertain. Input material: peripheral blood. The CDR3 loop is CASSLGDSYVNEQFF. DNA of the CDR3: TGCGCCAGCAGCTTGGGCGACTCCTATGTGAATGAGCAGTTCTTC.